Listed below are T cell receptor beta chains from one sample, sequenced in a study of T cell therapy after organ transplantation. Assay: immunoSEQ multiplex PCR; the TCRdb copy retains only in-frame clones and omits some. Among 51,000 or so clones, about 94% were seen once, and the ten largest hold around 3.1%. For these receptors, no antigen is known. The sequencing used CD8+ T cells from blood, collected before autologous CMV-specific T cell therapy. Receptors originate from a human patient who had received a solid organ transplant and had CMV disease. Both conserved end residues are part of each CDR3. A D gene is named only where the DNA matches it firmly. Clone size is shown for a subset of rows, as once, few, many or a class of expanded clone.

>-|TRBV7-9|-|TRBJ2-3|13
TGTGCCAGCAGCTTCGACAGGGAGGCTACGCAGTATTTT
CASSFDREATQYF
>TRBD1|TRBV5-5|once|TRBJ2-7|14
TGTGCCAGCGGGCCGACAGGGGCCGTATACGAGCAGTACTTC
CASGPTGAVYEQYF
>-|TRBV27|-|TRBJ1-5|14
TGTGCCAGCAGTTTAAGGGACAGCAATCAGCCCCAGCATTTT
CASSLRDSNQPQHF
>TRBD1|TRBV11-2|-|TRBJ1-1|16
TGTGCCAGCAGCTTACCGGGGACAGGGGGACGTTTAAAAGCTTTCTTT
CASSLPGTGGRLKAFF
>-|TRBV6-5|-|TRBJ1-2|13
TGTGCCAGCAGATTGGGCCTTAACTATGGCTACACCTTC
CASRLGLNYGYTF
>-|TRBV5-4|-|TRBJ2-7|14
TGTGCCAGCACCTCTTGGGGGAGTGGCCACGAGCAGTACTTC
CASTSWGSGHEQYF
>-|TRBV6-6|-|TRBJ1-1|13
TGTGCCAGCAGTTACTCGGACGGGGCTGAAGCTTTCTTT
CASSYSDGAEAFF
>-|TRBV4-3|-|TRBJ1-1|12
TGCGCCAGCAGCCAACAGGGCTCGGAGGCTTTCTTT
CASSQQGSEAFF
>-|TRBV27|-|TRBJ2-7|14
TGTGCCAGCAGTTTTAAGCCCGAGTGGGAGGAGCAGTACTTC
CASSFKPEWEEQYF
>-|TRBV6-4|few|TRBJ2-1|13
TGTGCCAGCAGTGAGGGGGCCTACAATGAGCAGTTCTTC
CASSEGAYNEQFF